The T cell receptor (beta chain) described here comes from a study of T cell responses to AZD1222 COVID-19 vaccine. Germline V lookup: CDR1 GTSNPN, CDR2 SVGIG (reference sequence). The CDR3 contains 13 residues. V lost 4 bases, J lost 5 bases, and 7 bases stayed unmatched. This table comes from immunoSEQ multiplex PCR, and its TCRdb copy is limited to in-frame clones, with some not included. The table records 130,000 or so clones, roughly 90% of them present only once. This sample comprised peripheral blood, obtained on day 0 of AZD1222 vaccination. This receptor was obtained from an adult in good health. The chain recombines TRBV30 with TRBJ1-1, with TRBD1 matching over 7 bases. The CDR3 here is CAWIKAGGTEAFF. CDR3 coding DNA: TGTGCCTGGATCAAAGCAGGGGGTACTGAAGCTTTCTTT. The full variable domain, with the rest looked up from reference TRBV30 and TRBJ1-1, is SQTIHQWPATLVQPVGSPLSLECTVEGTSNPNLYWYRQAAGRGLQLLFYSVGIGQISSEVPQNLSASRPQDRQFILSSKKLLLSDSGFYLCAWIKAGGTEAFFGQGTRLTVV.